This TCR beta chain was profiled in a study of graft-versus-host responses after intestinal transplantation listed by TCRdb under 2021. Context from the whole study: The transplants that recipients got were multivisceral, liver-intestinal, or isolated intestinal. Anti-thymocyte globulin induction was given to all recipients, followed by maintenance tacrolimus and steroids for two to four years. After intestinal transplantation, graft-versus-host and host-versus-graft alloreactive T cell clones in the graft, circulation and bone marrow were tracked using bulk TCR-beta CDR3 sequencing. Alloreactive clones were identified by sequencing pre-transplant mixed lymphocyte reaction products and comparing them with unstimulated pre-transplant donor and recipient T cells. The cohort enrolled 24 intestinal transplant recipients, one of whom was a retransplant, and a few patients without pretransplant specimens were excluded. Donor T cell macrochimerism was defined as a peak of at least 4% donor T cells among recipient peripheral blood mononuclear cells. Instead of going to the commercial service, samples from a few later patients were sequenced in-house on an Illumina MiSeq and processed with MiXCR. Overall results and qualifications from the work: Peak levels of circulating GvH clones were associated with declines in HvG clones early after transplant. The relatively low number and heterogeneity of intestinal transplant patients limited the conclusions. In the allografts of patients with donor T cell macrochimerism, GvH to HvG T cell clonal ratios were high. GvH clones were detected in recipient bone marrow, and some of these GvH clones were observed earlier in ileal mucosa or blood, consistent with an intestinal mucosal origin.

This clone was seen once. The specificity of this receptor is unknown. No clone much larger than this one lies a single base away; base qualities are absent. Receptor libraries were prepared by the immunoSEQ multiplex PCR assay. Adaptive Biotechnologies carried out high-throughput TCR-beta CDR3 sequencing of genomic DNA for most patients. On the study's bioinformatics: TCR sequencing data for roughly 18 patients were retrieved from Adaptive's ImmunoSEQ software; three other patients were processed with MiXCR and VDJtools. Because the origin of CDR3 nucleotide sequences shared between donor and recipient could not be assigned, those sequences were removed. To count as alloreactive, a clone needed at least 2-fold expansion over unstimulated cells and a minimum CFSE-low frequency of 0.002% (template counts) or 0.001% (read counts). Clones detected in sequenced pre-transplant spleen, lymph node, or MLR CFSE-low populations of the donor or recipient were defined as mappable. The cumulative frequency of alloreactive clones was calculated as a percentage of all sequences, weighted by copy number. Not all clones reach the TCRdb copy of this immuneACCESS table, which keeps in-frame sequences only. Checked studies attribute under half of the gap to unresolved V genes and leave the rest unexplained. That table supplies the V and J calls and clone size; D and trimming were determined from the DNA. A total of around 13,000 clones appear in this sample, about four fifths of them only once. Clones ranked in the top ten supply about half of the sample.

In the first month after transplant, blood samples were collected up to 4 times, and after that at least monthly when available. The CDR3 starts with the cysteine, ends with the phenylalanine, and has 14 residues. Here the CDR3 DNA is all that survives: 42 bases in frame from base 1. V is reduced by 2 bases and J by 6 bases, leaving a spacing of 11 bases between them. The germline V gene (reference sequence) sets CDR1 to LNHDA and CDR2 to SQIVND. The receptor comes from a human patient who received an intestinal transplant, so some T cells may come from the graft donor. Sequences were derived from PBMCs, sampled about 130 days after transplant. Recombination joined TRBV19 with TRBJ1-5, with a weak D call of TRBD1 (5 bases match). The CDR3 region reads CASSIQGRVQPQHF. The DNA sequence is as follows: TGTGCCAGTAGTATACAGGGACGGGTTCAGCCCCAGCATTTT.